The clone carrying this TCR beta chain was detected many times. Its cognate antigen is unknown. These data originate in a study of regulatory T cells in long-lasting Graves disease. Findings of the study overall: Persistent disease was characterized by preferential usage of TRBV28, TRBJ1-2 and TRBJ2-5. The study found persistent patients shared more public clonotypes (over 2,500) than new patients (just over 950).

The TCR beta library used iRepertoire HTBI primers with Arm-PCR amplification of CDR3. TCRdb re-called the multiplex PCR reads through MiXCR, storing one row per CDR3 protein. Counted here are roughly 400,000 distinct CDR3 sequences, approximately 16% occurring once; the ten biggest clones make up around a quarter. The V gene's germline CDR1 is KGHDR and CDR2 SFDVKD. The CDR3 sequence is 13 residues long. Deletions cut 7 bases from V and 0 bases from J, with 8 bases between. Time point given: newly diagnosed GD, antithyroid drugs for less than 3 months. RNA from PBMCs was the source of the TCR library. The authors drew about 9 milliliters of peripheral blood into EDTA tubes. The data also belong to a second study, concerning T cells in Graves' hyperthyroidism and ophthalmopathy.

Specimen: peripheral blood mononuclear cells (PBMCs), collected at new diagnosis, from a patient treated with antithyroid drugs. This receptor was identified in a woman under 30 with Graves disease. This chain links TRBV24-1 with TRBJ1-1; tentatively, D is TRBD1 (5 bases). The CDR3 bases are TGTGCCACCAGGGGACCGTTGAACACTGAAGCTTTCTTT. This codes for CATRGPLNTEAFF.